One and the same sample provided the 10 T cell receptor beta chains below, sequenced in a study of cytomegalovirus exposure and HLA in healthy donors. The PCR contained 60 Vbeta and 13 Jbeta primers. Produced via immunoSEQ multiplex PCR; TCRdb's table is partial and in-frame only. The profile shows 80,000 to 100,000 clones, 70% to 80% of them singletons. The sample taken for sequencing was PBMCs. These TCRs come from a man aged 35-49 years in good health and CMV-seronegative.

V gene TRBV7-2 combines with J gene TRBJ2-7; 9 nucleotides align to TRBD1. Germline CDR1 and CDR2: SGHTA and FQGNSA. This CDR3 contains 14 residues. V lost 3 bases, J lost 6 bases, and 6 bases stayed unmatched. In DNA form, the CDR3 reads TGTGCCAGCAGCTTCGGGACAGGGTCCATCGAGCAGTACTTC. It translates to CASSFGTGSIEQYF.

The chain employs TRBV5-1 and TRBJ1-1; TRBD1 agrees at 7 bases. The CDR3 totals 14 residues. V lost 4 bases and J lost 1; bases outside the gene matches: 4. Germline CDR1 and CDR2: SGHRS and YFSETQ. CDR3 sequence (DNA): TGCGCCAGCAGCGTGACAGGGCCGAACACTGAAGCTTTCTTT. As protein: CASSVTGPNTEAFF.

This clone was counted a few times. CDR3 loop: CASSERSSGANVLTF. Written as DNA, the CDR3 is TGTGCCAGCAGTGAGAGGAGCTCTGGGGCCAACGTCCTGACTTTC. The chain couples TRBV6-1 to TRBJ2-6; no reliable D call. There are 15 residues in the CDR3. Germline values: CDR1 MNHNS, CDR2 SASEGT. V was pared by 3 bases and J by 0 bases, with 6 bases between.

In its sample, this clone was seen a few times. The chain joins TRBV6-6 to TRBJ2-1; 8 nucleotides agree with TRBD2. CDR3 length: 15 residues. The V gene's germline CDR1 is MNHNY and CDR2 SVGAGI (reference sequence). The V segment lost 5 bases and the J segment 0 bases; nucleotides outside the gene matches: 3. The CDR3 is CASSPGGASYNEQFF. In nucleotides, the CDR3 is TGTGCCAGCAGTCCCGGGGGGGCCTCCTACAATGAGCAGTTCTTC.

The CDR3 protein is CAISEQGASYNEQFF. The CDR3 DNA follows: TGTGCCATCAGTGAACAGGGGGCGTCGTACAATGAGCAGTTCTTC. V and J are TRBV10-3 and TRBJ2-1, with TRBD1 matching 9 bases. The CDR3 contains 15 residues. Per germline, CDR1 ENHRY and CDR2 SYGVKD. V lost 3 bases and J lost 4; bases outside the gene matches: 4.

This chain links TRBV7-2 with TRBJ1-1; tentative D call: TRBD1 (6 bases). The length of the CDR3 is 14 residues. The V end was cut by 5 bases, the J end by 1 base, with 11 bases between. Germline CDR1 SGHTA, CDR2 FQGNSA. CDR3 bases: TGTGCCAGCAGCCAAACAGGGAGGAACACTGAAGCTTTCTTT. This sequence encodes CASSQTGRNTEAFF.

The genes are TRBV2 and TRBJ2-5; D is unclear. The DNA end is more similar to TRBJ2-7, so the J call may be wrong. Germline V gene sequence: CDR1 SNHLY, CDR2 FYNNEI. The CDR3 runs 12 residues. CDR3 amino acids: CASSDMRYEQYF. For the CDR3, the DNA is TGTGCCAGCAGTGACATGCGGTACGAGCAGTACTTC.

The V gene is TRBV30, the J gene TRBJ2-5, with 12 bases lining up with TRBD2. Per the germline V gene, CDR1 is GTSNPN and CDR2 is SVGIG (reference sequence). This CDR3 is 17 amino acids long. Trimming cost V 0 bases and J 2 bases; bases outside gene matches: 7. The DNA of the CDR3 is TGTGCCTGGAGTGTACCTAGCGGGGGGGTGGGACAAGAGACCCAGTACTTC. Its translation: CAWSVPSGGVGQETQYF.

The sample holds one count of this clone. The J gene is TRBJ1-6, the V gene TRBV30; 12 nucleotides align to TRBD1. Germline CDR1 GTSNPN, CDR2 SVGIG (reference sequence). V was pared by 4 bases and J by 9 bases, with 13 bases of the junction left unmatched. CDR3 length equals 17 residues. The CDR3 DNA follows: TGTGCCTGGACCGGGACAGGGGGCGCGGGGGGAATTTCACCCCTCCACTTT. Its translation is CAWTGTGGAGGISPLHF.

V gene TRBV2 combines with J gene TRBJ2-7; a weak D match, TRBD1 (8 bases). The V end lost 8 bases, the J end lost 2 bases, and 16 bases lay between the germline ends. Per the germline V gene, CDR1 is SNHLY and CDR2 is FYNNEI. This CDR3 is 14 amino acids long. CDR3 DNA sequence: TGTGCCAGCGACAGGGGCCGGGGGGCCTACGAGCAGTACTTC. This codes for CASDRGRGAYEQYF.